These T cell receptor beta chains were read from a single sample in a study of blood T cell repertoires in COVID-19. Clones were read by immunoSEQ multiplex PCR, and TCRdb kept only the in-frame ones, dropping some. The table lists just under 50,000 clones, 90% of them singletons, with around 3.6% in the top ten. The specimen sequenced was peripheral blood. The source of these receptors is a human donor in a cohort sampled during active COVID-19. CDR3s include the opening cysteine and the closing phenylalanine or tryptophan.

J	V	CDR3
TRBJ1-1	TRBV19	CASSIGGTGKGTEAFF
TRBJ1-1	TRBV5-5	CASIFQGGTEAFF
TRBJ1-3	TRBV11-2	CASSSSLGNTIYF
TRBJ1-6	TRBV6-1	CASSDSPGSPLHF
TRBJ2-7	TRBV5-6	CASSFFGGAAYEQYF
TRBJ2-7	TRBV28	CASRPTGRGNYEQYF
TRBJ1-4	TRBV28	CASSLGTGTVANEKLFF
TRBJ2-1	TRBV28	CASRFSQEQFF
TRBJ2-7	TRBV7-9	CASSLKGWDTLSYEQYF
TRBJ2-3	TRBV4-1	CASSQNYGSGRSYTDTQYF
TRBJ1-2	TRBV7-9	CASSYGQGASGYTF